The 9 T cell receptor beta chains below were found in one sample sequenced in a study of T cell repertoires in cytomegalovirus infection. TCRdb processed the reads anew with MiXCR; each CDR3 protein has one entry. The data hold 550,000 to 700,000 distinct CDR3 sequences, with approximately 40% observed a single time. Their target antigens are unknown. The sample was cultured PBMCs, taken from culture after CMV antigen stimulation. These receptors originate from a human donor in good health (CMV status not recorded). Some clones in this sample may be carry-over from other donors' samples.

At least ten counts were recorded for this clonotype. This chain uses TRBV7-2 with TRBJ1-2, with D perhaps matching TRBD1 (6 bases). In germline, CDR1 is SGHTA, CDR2 FQGNSA. V was shortened by 2 bases and J by 8 bases, with 12 bases between the two germline ends. The CDR3 spans 13 residues. CDR3 protein: CASSLLAGDGYTF. In DNA form, the CDR3 reads TGTGCCAGCAGCTTACTGGCAGGGGACGGCTACACCTTC. The full variable domain, completed using reference TRBV7-2 and TRBJ1-2, is GAGVSQSPSNKVTEKGKDVELRCDPISGHTALYWYRQSLGQGLEFLIYFQGNSAPDKSGLPSDRFSAERTGGSVSTLTIQRTQQEDSAVYLCASSLLAGDGYTFGSGTRLTVV.

V gene TRBV5-6 combines with J gene TRBJ1-2; D unresolved. From germline, CDR1 is SGHDT and CDR2 YYEEEE. The CDR3 is 15 amino acids. V dropped 4 bases and J dropped 2 bases, with 15 bases sitting between them. CDR3 protein: CASSPSRSENYGYTF. The CDR3 DNA reads as TGTGCCAGCAGCCCTTCCCGGTCCGAAAACTATGGCTACACCTTC.

The chain has TRBV2 and TRBJ2-2; tentatively, D is TRBD2 (5 bases). The CDR3 spans 15 residues. Germline CDR1 and CDR2: SNHLY and FYNNEI. V was trimmed by 7 bases and J by 7 bases, leaving 19 bases between them. The CDR3 loop reads CASTLPGGLGGELFF. In DNA, the CDR3 is TGTGCCAGCACCCTGCCAGGCGGGTTGGGCGGGGAGCTGTTTTTT.

This sequence joins TRBV5-1 and TRBJ2-1, with D tentatively TRBD2 (7 bases). Between the trimmed V and J ends, which lost 0 bases and 6 bases, there was a span of 13 bases. Germline CDR1 SGHRS, CDR2 YFSETQ. The CDR3 contains 15 residues. The DNA for the CDR3 is TGCGCCAGCAGCTTGGAGGCGGGGGCGACCAATGAGCAGTTCTTC. This sequence encodes CASSLEAGATNEQFF.

The CDR3 DNA follows: TGTGCCAGCAGCATAGGACATTTTCTAGCGGGCTCTTACGAGCAGTACTTC. Its translation is CASSIGHFLAGSYEQYF. This rearrangement joins TRBV7-8 to TRBJ2-7; 8 positions agree with TRBD2. The CDR3 spans 17 residues. Per the germline V gene, CDR1 is SGHVS and CDR2 is FQNEAQ. The V gene end was trimmed by 5 bases and the J gene end by 4 bases; junction bases not matched to a gene: 16.

This clonotype was detected ten times or more. The rearrangement uses TRBV7-2 and TRBJ2-1; perhaps TRBD2 as D (7 bases). Germline CDR1 reads SGHTA; CDR2 reads FQGNSA. CDR3 size: 14 residues. V shed 5 bases and J shed 8 bases, with 16 bases lying between them. In DNA form, the CDR3 reads TGTGCCAGCAGCAGGGGGGGGACCGGCTATGAGCAGTTCTTC. Translation: CASSRGGTGYEQFF.

The chain couples TRBV9 to TRBJ2-7, with 13 bases aligning to TRBD2. Germline assignment: CDR1 SGDLS and CDR2 YYNGEE. V lost 0 bases and J lost 1; bases outside the gene matches: 4. This CDR3 spans 17 amino acids. The CDR3, as DNA: TGTGCCAGCAGCGTAGGAACTAGCGGGAGGGGGTCCTACGAGCAGTACTTC. It specifies CASSVGTSGRGSYEQYF.

This chain uses TRBV20-1 with TRBJ2-3; TRBD1 might be the D (6 bases). Germline assignment: CDR1 DFQATT and CDR2 SNEGSKA (reference sequence). The CDR3 has 15 residues. V shed 7 bases and J shed 1 base, with 18 bases lying between them. This CDR3 is CSVGLLGAGTDTQYF. As DNA, the CDR3 is TGCAGTGTTGGGCTGCTGGGGGCGGGCACAGATACGCAGTATTTT.

This chain uses TRBV20-1 with TRBJ2-1; D possibly corresponds to TRBD2 (5 bases). Germline V gene data show CDR1 as DFQATT and CDR2 as SNEGSKA (reference sequence). The CDR3 loop spans 13 amino acids. Trimming stripped 0 bases from V and 5 bases from J, with 8 bases between. The CDR3 DNA sequence: TGCAGTGCTAGAGAGTCAGCGGACAATGAGCAGTTCTTC. This codes for CSARESADNEQFF.